These 32 T cell receptor beta chains share one sample of origin, sequenced in a study of T cells in Graves' hyperthyroidism and ophthalmopathy (dated by TCRdb to between 2018 and 2020). Libraries came from multiplex PCR. Sequencing was carried out with an Illumina HiSeq 2000. Amplification of TCR beta CDR3 regions was carried out from RNA transcripts. The first round of RT-PCR for the TCR CDR3 was performed with the HTBI primer set and the Qiagen OneStep RT-PCR kit. TCRdb took the public reads, trimmed them with fastp at Q25, ran MiXCR for clone calling and kept in-frame beta chains. Every CDR3 protein is listed once, alongside the most common genes and DNA of its rows. The sample contains hundreds of thousands of distinct CDR3 sequences, roughly 25% of them found a single time. Jointly, the top ten make up roughly 70% of the sample. Sequencing used blood. Receptors originate from a middle-aged man with Graves' hyperthyroidism.

This sequence joins TRBV13 and TRBJ1-3; TRBD1 agrees at 8 bases. The CDR3 extends over 15 amino acids. Germline CDR1 is PRHDT and CDR2 is FYEKMQ (reference sequence). V shed 7 bases, J shed 6 bases, and the junction held 11 bases outside the gene matches. This chain's CDR3 is CASNPGTGPENTIYF. CDR3 DNA: TGTGCCAGCAACCCTGGGACAGGACCGGAAAACACCATATATTTT.

The chain recombines TRBV14 with TRBJ2-1; D is unclear. This CDR3 is built from 16 residues. Germline CDR1 reads SGHDN; CDR2 reads FVKESK. Deletions cut 0 bases from V and 7 bases from J, with 16 bases between. CDR3: CASSQESSAETNEQFF. The CDR3 DNA is TGTGCCAGCAGCCAAGAATCCAGCGCCGAGACAAATGAGCAGTTCTTC.

This clonotype was observed at least ten times. V gene TRBV6-1 combines with J gene TRBJ2-3, with 15 bases fitting TRBD2. Trimming at V came to 5 bases and at J to 8 bases, leaving 14 bases not matched to a gene. The germline gives CDR1 MNHNS, CDR2 SASEGT. The CDR3 is 18 residues long. The CDR3 spells CASSPRSSGLAGGGTQYF. The CDR3 DNA reads TGTGCCAGCAGTCCCCGTTCATCAGGACTAGCGGGAGGGGGTACGCAGTATTTT.

The CDR3 spells CASSLVTGILNNEQFF. CDR3 coding DNA: TGTGCCAGCAGCTTGGTCACAGGGATCCTTAACAATGAGCAGTTCTTC. This chain connects TRBV3-1 to TRBJ2-1, with a weak D call TRBD1 (6 bases). V dropped 5 bases and J dropped 5 bases, with 19 bases sitting between them. Germline CDR1 is LGHDT and CDR2 is YNNKEL (reference sequence). This CDR3 has 16 residues.

The chain uses TRBV6-5 and TRBJ1-2, with D possibly being TRBD1 (6 bases). From germline, CDR1 is MNHEY and CDR2 SVGAGI. The V end lost 2 bases, the J end lost 4 bases, and 11 bases lay between the germline ends. The CDR3 is 14 amino acids. CDR3 in amino acids: CASSYRQDSYGYTF. DNA for the CDR3: TGTGCCAGCAGTTACAGACAGGATTCCTATGGCTACACCTTC.

At least ten counts were recorded for this clonotype. The V call is TRBV11-2, the J call TRBJ2-7; 11 bases are a match to TRBD2. The V gene's germline CDR1 is SGHAT and CDR2 FQNNGV. CDR3 length: 15 residues. V trimming: 0 bases; J trimming: 5 bases; junction bases outside the gene matches: 3. This CDR3 reads CASSLELAGANEQYF. In DNA form, the CDR3 reads TGTGCCAGCAGCTTAGAACTAGCGGGAGCAAACGAGCAGTACTTC. Supplemented by reference TRBV11-2 and TRBJ2-7, the full variable domain reads EAGVAQSPRYKIIEKRQSVAFWCNPISGHATLYWYQQILGQGPKLLIQFQNNGVVDDSQLPKDRFSAERLKGVDSTLKIQPAKLEDSAVYLCASSLELAGANEQYFGPGTRLTVT.

This clonotype was detected only a few times. This rearrangement joins TRBV5-1 to TRBJ2-3; D uncertain. Germline CDR1 reads SGHRS; CDR2 reads YFSETQ. The CDR3 consists of 14 residues. The germline V and J ends were trimmed by 4 bases and 11 bases, with 20 bases remaining between them. The CDR3 DNA follows: TGCGCCAGCAGCCTCCGGACGACTCTGGGCGGGCAGTATTTT. Translation gives CASSLRTTLGGQYF.

On this clonotype itself: A clone one base away is much larger, so this may be a read error. The chain couples TRBV11-3 to TRBJ1-1; no clear D gene. From germline, CDR1 is SGHNT and CDR2 YENEEA. CDR3 length: 14 amino acids. This CDR3 reads CAGSHANTEGEAFF. The CDR3 bases are TGTGCCGGCAGCCACGCTAACACAGAGGGTGAAGCTTTCTTT.

The chain combines TRBV5-6 with TRBJ2-3; 7 nucleotides line up with TRBD2. Germline CDR1 and CDR2: SGHDT and YYEEEE. Trimming took 4 bases from V and 2 from J; bases not matched to a gene: 7. The CDR3 has 15 residues. As DNA, the CDR3 is TGTGCCAGCAGCCGCGCCGGACTAGACACAGATACGCAGTATTTT. Protein: CASSRAGLDTDTQYF.

On this clonotype: The junction does not match germline at one end; this may be a read error. This sequence joins TRBV27 and TRBJ2-4, with a possible D match to TRBD2 (5 bases). The CDR3 contains 15 residues. Germline-derived CDR1 and CDR2 are MNHEY and SMNVEV (reference sequence). CDR3: CVSRDPAEPKNIQYF. The CDR3, as DNA: TGTGTCAGCCGAGACCCAGCGGAACCCAAAAACATTCAGTACTTC.

The CDR3 DNA reads TGCAGTGCTAGAGACAGGGAATGGGGCTACACCTTC. Translation: CSARDREWGYTF. The V call is TRBV20-1, the J call TRBJ1-2, with a weak D call TRBD1 (5 bases). Germline CDR1 reads DFQATT; CDR2 reads SNEGSKA (reference sequence). Trimming took off 0 bases at V and 8 bases at J, with 10 bases between the two ends. This CDR3 spans 12 amino acids.

This clonotype occurred a few times. The chain is built from TRBV9 and TRBJ1-2, with 8 bases matching TRBD1. The CDR3 loop spans 13 amino acids. Germline V gives CDR1 SGDLS, CDR2 YYNGEE. J gave up 7 bases and V 3 bases, and 5 bases lay outside the gene matches. CDR3 amino acids: CASSDGQGFGYTF. The DNA for the CDR3 is TGTGCCAGCAGCGACGGACAGGGATTTGGCTACACCTTC.

For this clonotype: A much larger clonotype is one base distant, so this may be a read error. This rearrangement joins TRBV12-3 or TRBV12-4 to TRBJ2-1; 8 bases map to TRBD2. The CDR3 sequence is 14 residues long. The CDR3 reads CASTAGGTDNKQFF. The CDR3 nucleotides read TGTGCCAGCACCGCGGGAGGAACAGACAATAAGCAGTTCTTC.

The J gene is TRBJ2-1, the V gene TRBV24-1; D assignment may be TRBD1 or TRBD2 (5 bases each). The CDR3 has 16 amino acids. Between the trimmed V and J ends, which lost 6 bases and 9 bases, there was a span of 23 bases. Germline values: CDR1 KGHDR, CDR2 SFDVKD. The CDR3 DNA follows: TGTGCCACCAGTTCTTGGGGCGACAGAGGGTTTGGTGAGCAGTTCTTC. Protein sequence: CATSSWGDRGFGEQFF.

There are a few counts of this clonotype. V and J are TRBV12-3 or TRBV12-4 and TRBJ2-1; D is possibly TRBD2 (6 bases). V gave up 3 bases and J gave up 2 bases, with 11 bases separating them. This CDR3 has 15 residues. Here the CDR3 DNA reads TGTGCCAGCAGTTTCTTCGGGGGAGCCTACAATGAGCAGTTCTTC. Its protein product is CASSFFGGAYNEQFF.

This clonotype was observed a single time. This chain links TRBV5-1 with TRBJ2-7; perhaps D is TRBD1 or TRBD2 (5 bases each). Germline V lookup: CDR1 SGHRS, CDR2 YFSETQ. The CDR3 loop spans 15 amino acids. V was clipped by 2 bases and J by 3 bases, with 15 bases between them. The CDR3 region is CASSFGQGDVYEQYF. For the CDR3, the DNA is TGCGCCAGCAGCTTTGGGCAGGGAGATGTCTACGAGCAGTACTTC.

This clonotype was counted only a few times. This CDR3 fails to terminate in the conserved phenylalanine or tryptophan, so it likely reflects a read error. The chain employs TRBV11-3 and TRBJ2-5; TRBD1 might be the D (6 bases). This CDR3 has 16 amino acids. The V and J ends lost 5 bases and 3 bases respectively, with 19 bases between them. CDR1 and CDR2 from the germline V gene are SGHNT and YENEEA. Here the CDR3 DNA reads TGTGCCAGCAGCCCAGGGGTTGGGGGACCTGAAGAGACCCAGTACCTC. Protein product: CASSPGVGGPEETQYL.

The genes are TRBV6-2 or TRBV6-3 and TRBJ2-3; D may correspond to TRBD1 or TRBD2 (5 bases each). The V end lost 4 bases, the J end lost 9 bases, and 11 bases lay between the germline ends. Germline CDR1 reads MNHEY; CDR2 reads SVGEGT. There are 12 residues in the CDR3. CDR3 in amino acids: CASSLQGGTQYF. The DNA of the CDR3 is TGTGCCAGCAGTTTGCAGGGCGGGACGCAGTATTTT.

This clonotype was seen a handful of times. This sequence may be a read error, since a much larger clone differs from it by one base. The V gene is TRBV20-1, the J gene TRBJ2-5, with 7 bases that match TRBD1. The germline V gene encodes CDR1 DFQATT and CDR2 SNEGSKA (reference sequence). The CDR3 sequence is 15 residues long. With 8 bases clipped from V and 5 bases from J, the junction kept 17 bases outside the gene matches. Here the CDR3 DNA reads TGCAGTCCTGTACGGTACAGGGGTGGAGTGGAGACCCAGTACTTC. Amino acid sequence: CSPVRYRGGVETQYF.

The rearrangement joins TRBV19 to TRBJ2-1; the D gene is possibly TRBD2 (6 bases). Trimming shortened V by 5 bases and J by 9 bases, and 14 bases separated the two germline ends. This CDR3 is 13 amino acids long. Germline CDR1 and CDR2: LNHDA and SQIVND (reference sequence). The CDR3: CASSLTSLGEQFF. As DNA, the CDR3 is TGTGCCAGTAGTCTGACTAGTCTGGGTGAGCAGTTCTTC. The full variable domain, completed using reference TRBV19 and TRBJ2-1, is DGGITQSPKYLFRKEGQNVTLSCEQNLNHDAMYWYRQDPGQGLRLIYYSQIVNDFQKGDIAEGYSVSREKKESFPLTVTSAQKNPTAFYLCASSLTSLGEQFFGPGTRLTVL.

J is TRBJ2-1 and V is TRBV5-1; no firm D call. Trimming shortened V by 5 bases and J by 5 bases, and 11 bases separated the two germline ends. CDR1 is SGHRS and CDR2 is YFSETQ in the germline V gene. This CDR3 spans 13 amino acids. The CDR3 loop reads CASSHQPNNEQFF. The CDR3 nucleotides read TGCGCCAGCAGTCACCAGCCGAACAATGAGCAGTTCTTC.

This clonotype was seen only a few times. The chain uses TRBV20-1 and TRBJ2-2; TRBD2 agrees at 9 bases. The CDR3 totals 17 residues. CDR1 and CDR2 from the germline V gene are DFQATT and SNEGSKA (reference sequence). J was trimmed by 4 bases and V by 0 bases; bases with no gene match: 9. The chain's CDR3 is CSARDPSAGGATGELFF. Written as DNA, the CDR3 is TGCAGTGCTAGAGATCCCTCAGCGGGAGGTGCCACCGGGGAGCTGTTTTTT.

The V call is TRBV29-1, the J call TRBJ2-7; 8 bases fit TRBD2. Germline CDR1 and CDR2: SQVTM and ANQGSEA. The CDR3 length is 15 residues. J gave up 0 bases and V 5 bases, and 9 bases lay outside the gene matches. The CDR3 here is CSVTLTSGSSYEQYF. In nucleotides, the CDR3 is TGCAGCGTTACCTTAACTAGCGGTAGCTCCTACGAGCAGTACTTC.

This clonotype was counted only a few times. The V and J genes are TRBV7-3 and TRBJ2-1; 8 bases match TRBD2. V lost 1 base and J lost 0; bases outside the gene matches: 11. The germline gives CDR1 SGHTA, CDR2 FQGTGA. The length of the CDR3 is 19 residues. CDR3 region: CASSLIGGGASSSYNEQFF. CDR3 nucleotides: TGTGCCAGCAGCTTAATCGGGGGGGGGGCGTCTAGCTCCTACAATGAGCAGTTCTTC.

The chain joins TRBV18 to TRBJ1-1; a possible D gene is TRBD1 (6 bases). Germline V gene data show CDR1 as KGHSH and CDR2 as LQKENI. The CDR3 runs 13 residues. Trimming cost V 6 bases and J 6 bases, with 14 bases left between them. The CDR3 DNA is TGTGCCAGCTCGCCAACAGGGTATGCTGAAGCTTTCTTT. It specifies CASSPTGYAEAFF.

In nucleotides, the CDR3 is TGTGCCAGCAGCTTAGGTGAGCAGGAGCAGTACTTC. As protein: CASSLGEQEQYF. V usage is TRBV7-2 and J usage is TRBJ2-7; no clear D gene. This CDR3 has 12 amino acids. Germline-derived CDR1 and CDR2 are SGHTA and FQGNSA. V lost 1 base, J lost 7 bases, and 8 bases lay in between. Complete variable domain (other parts from reference TRBV7-2 and TRBJ2-7): GAGVSQSPSNKVTEKGKDVELRCDPISGHTALYWYRQSLGQGLEFLIYFQGNSAPDKSGLPSDRFSAERTGGSVSTLTIQRTQQEDSAVYLCASSLGEQEQYFGPGTRLTVT.

This clonotype was seen just once. In DNA form, the CDR3 reads TGTGCCAGCAGCGTACAGGCGGCAGGCCCGAACACCGGGGAGCTGTTTTTT. This translates into CASSVQAAGPNTGELFF. The gene calls are TRBV9 and TRBJ2-2; no firm D call. Germline V gene sequence: CDR1 SGDLS, CDR2 YYNGEE. Trimming stripped 1 base from V and 0 bases from J, with 13 bases between. CDR3 length: 17 residues.

The table lists this clonotype with a few counts. CDR3: CASNQQGADNSPLHF. The DNA of the CDR3 is TGCGCCAGCAATCAACAGGGGGCAGATAATTCACCCCTCCACTTT. The chain couples TRBV5-1 to TRBJ1-6, with 9 bases aligning to TRBD1. Germline CDR1 SGHRS, CDR2 YFSETQ. The CDR3 runs to 15 residues. With 6 bases clipped from V and 5 bases from J, the junction kept 6 bases outside the gene matches.

This clonotype appeared many times. CDR3 DNA: TGTGCCAGCAGCCATGGTAAGGGAACAGAAGCTTTCTTT. Its protein is CASSHGKGTEAFF. J is TRBJ1-1 and V is TRBV3-1; D is unresolved. This CDR3 has 13 amino acids. Trimming cost V 3 bases and J 8 bases, with 13 bases left between them. The germline V gene encodes CDR1 LGHDT and CDR2 YNNKEL (reference sequence).

The chain uses TRBV7-2 and TRBJ2-4; D remains unclear. The CDR3 length is 15 residues. Trimming pared 6 bases from V and 0 bases from J, leaving 12 bases between. From germline, CDR1 is SGHTA and CDR2 FQGNSA. CDR3: CASSLAARAKNIQYF. The CDR3 nucleotides are TGTGCCAGCAGTCTGGCAGCCCGAGCCAAAAACATTCAGTACTTC.

This clonotype was counted only a few times. The chain uses TRBV5-6 and TRBJ2-1, with TRBD1 identical over 12 bases. J gave up 9 bases and V 2 bases, and 9 bases lay outside the gene matches. Germline CDR1 SGHDT, CDR2 YYEEEE. This CDR3 has 16 residues. DNA of the CDR3: TGTGCCAGCAGCTTATGGGACAGGGGGCGATCAAGTGAGCAGTTCTTC. It encodes CASSLWDRGRSSEQFF.

This chain connects TRBV10-3 to TRBJ2-2; 7 bases fit TRBD1. J gave up 6 bases and V 7 bases, and 8 bases lay outside the gene matches. CDR1 and CDR2 from the germline V gene are ENHRY and SYGVKD. CDR3 length equals 14 residues. The CDR3 sequence: CAITGDSGPGELFF. The CDR3 nucleotides are TGTGCCATCACTGGGGACAGCGGACCCGGGGAGCTGTTTTTT.